The clone carrying this T cell receptor beta chain appeared many times. Its target is unknown. This entry is derived from a study of T cell repertoires in cytomegalovirus infection. Study details: It can be stated that public TCR beta signatures indicated CMV infection as well as a matching HLA type.

TCRdb re-called the reads with MiXCR, one entry per CDR3 protein. The sample includes 480,000 or so distinct CDR3 sequences, about 11% seen only once; the top ten take roughly a tenth. The CDR3 consists of 15 residues. Per germline, CDR1 SGHNT and CDR2 YYREEE (reference sequence). The V segment lost 1 base and the J segment 1 base; nucleotides outside the gene matches: 4. General study results and limits: Carriage of CMV together with the relevant HLA was identifiable through cumulative public TCR beta family frequency. Clonotype analysis showed dominance of the ex vivo response by HLA-C-restricted CMV-specific TCR beta clonotypes.

The sequence was collected from a human donor in good health (CMV status not recorded). Some clones in this sample may be carry-over from other donors' samples. This rearrangement joins TRBV5-4 to TRBJ2-7; 8 nucleotides align to TRBD2. The sequenced sample consisted of PBMCs. The CDR3 here is CASSLKRESSYEQYF. The DNA for the CDR3 is TGTGCCAGCAGCTTGAAGCGGGAGTCTTCCTACGAGCAGTACTTC.